Listed here are 7 T cell receptor beta chains from one sample, sequenced in a study of shared clonotypes between healthy human individuals. Assay: immunoSEQ multiplex PCR; the TCRdb copy retains only in-frame clones and omits some. The sample yields 600,000 to 750,000 clones, less than 95% seen once. The sequenced sample consisted of memory CD8+ T cells from PBMCs. Subset noted: CD45RO+ cells pooled with CCR7-negative TemRA cells. These receptors were collected from a man aged 18 to 30 in good health. Some clones in this sample may be carry-over from other donors' samples.

The genes are TRBV14 and TRBJ2-3, with 10 bases lining up with TRBD2. This CDR3 is 16 amino acids long. Looked up from germline, CDR1 is SGHDN and CDR2 is FVKESK. With V trimmed by 4 bases and J by 4 bases, 8 bases remained unmatched. CDR3 residues: CASSPGLAGVSDTQYF. The CDR3 coding sequence is TGTGCCAGCAGCCCAGGGCTAGCGGGAGTCTCAGATACGCAGTATTTT. Based on the CDR3 plus reference TRBV14 and TRBJ2-3, the full variable domain is EAGVTQFPSHSVIEKGQTVTLRCDPISGHDNLYWYRRVMGKEIKFLLHFVKESKQDESGMPNNRFLAERTGGTYSTLKVQPAELEDSGVYFCASSPGLAGVSDTQYFGPGTRLTVL.

The chain couples TRBV9 to TRBJ2-1, with 8 bases fitting TRBD1. The CDR3 has 17 residues. The germline V gene encodes CDR1 SGDLS and CDR2 YYNGEE. Trimming took 0 bases from V and 0 from J; bases not matched to a gene: 5. The CDR3 sequence: CASSVDGQGASYNEQFF. The CDR3 DNA reads TGTGCCAGCAGCGTAGATGGGCAGGGGGCCTCCTACAATGAGCAGTTCTTC.

The CDR3 DNA reads TGCGCCAGCAGCCAAGATCTAGGACAGGGGTACACTGAAGCTTTCTTT. The encoded protein is CASSQDLGQGYTEAFF. This chain uses TRBV4-3 with TRBJ1-1, with 9 positions matching TRBD1. With V trimmed by 0 bases and J by 3 bases, 5 bases remained unmatched. The CDR3 has 16 amino acids. Germline values: CDR1 LGHNA, CDR2 YSLEER.

The chain couples TRBV9 to TRBJ2-7, with D maybe TRBD2 (7 bases). The CDR3 has 14 residues. V lost 4 bases, J lost 5 bases, and 16 bases lay in between. Germline V gives CDR1 SGDLS, CDR2 YYNGEE. The CDR3 reads CASSPGGSDHEQYF. The CDR3 DNA sequence: TGTGCCAGCAGCCCGGGGGGCAGCGATCACGAGCAGTACTTC.

V gene TRBV7-3 combines with J gene TRBJ2-3; 12 bases fit TRBD2. J gave up 4 bases and V 0 bases, and 8 bases lay outside the gene matches. The CDR3 covers 18 residues. Germline CDR1 is SGHTA and CDR2 is FQGTGA. The DNA for the CDR3 is TGTGCCAGCAGCTTAACTTCGGCTAGCGGGAGGGCCGCAGATACGCAGTATTTT. It codes for CASSLTSASGRAADTQYF.

The CDR3 is CASSLTGALNNEQFF. The CDR3, as DNA: TGTGCCAGCAGCTTAACGGGGGCCCTAAACAATGAGCAGTTCTTC. This chain connects TRBV7-9 to TRBJ2-1; D possibly matches TRBD1 or TRBD2 (6 bases each). Trimming stripped 2 bases from V and 5 bases from J, with 13 bases between. The CDR3 length is 15 residues. Germline V gene sequence: CDR1 SEHNR, CDR2 FQNEAQ (reference sequence).

The chain employs TRBV12-5 and TRBJ1-1; no reliable D call. The CDR3 contains 16 residues. Per germline, CDR1 LGHNT and CDR2 FRNRAP. V was pared by 6 bases and J by 3 bases, with 20 bases between. The CDR3 region has the DNA TGTGCTAGTGGCCCAGGCCCGTCTCTTGGCGACACTGAAGCTTTCTTT. It encodes CASGPGPSLGDTEAFF.